This T cell receptor (beta chain) was sequenced for a study of beta chain features in type 1 diabetes. Study conclusions and caveats: TCRB repertoires of naive, central memory and Treg cells appeared more similar among patients than among healthy donors. Cells that show high TCR expression could be over-represented by cDNA sequencing.

Of the isolated RNA, all was reverse transcribed, and so the sequenced material was expressed TCRB transcripts. It was found that naive, central memory and regulatory T cell samples averaged about 3.4 million reads. Sequenced by immunoSEQ multiplex PCR; TCRdb stores in-frame clones only, minus some. The sample lists 500,000 to 700,000 clones, 15% occurring once. As for this clone: What it binds is not known.

Per the germline V gene, CDR1 is SGDLS and CDR2 is YYNGEE. V shed 3 bases and J shed 0 bases, with 16 bases lying between them. The CDR3 contains 17 residues. The TCR sequence derives from a man aged 18 to 30 in good health. This chain joins TRBV9 and TRBJ1-3; D is unresolved. Sequenced: naive CD4+ T cells from blood. CDR3 protein: CASSAHPLGNSGNTIYF. CDR3 DNA: TGTGCCAGCAGCGCACACCCCCTTGGAAACTCTGGAAACACCATATATTTT.